This TCR beta chain is drawn from a study of blood T cells in healthy people across ages. On the study more broadly: Template switching recovered approximately one barcoded beta molecule for every two T cells.

Study-level findings and limits: Donors of long life had a larger count of naive CD4+ cells and greater diversity than aged donors.

Using a J-beta primer mix together with a sample-barcoded 5' primer, a second PCR was run for roughly 6 to 12 cycles. MiXCR, applied by TCRdb to the 5' RACE reads, yields one record per CDR3 protein. The profile shows 1.5 million to 2 million distinct CDR3 sequences, around 50% of them singletons. Isolation per sample recovered at least 7 million PBMCs. The V gene lost 1 base and the J gene lost 7 bases, with 9 bases spanning the gap. The CDR3 consists of 14 residues. Germline loops: CDR1 SGHKS, CDR2 YYEKEE (reference sequence). Only a few counts were recorded for this clonotype. Its cognate antigen is unknown.

The chain uses TRBV5-5 and TRBJ1-6; D is uncertain. The sample was blood. The clonotype was recovered from a woman between 40 and 50 years old in good health. The CDR3 DNA reads TGTGCCAGCAGCTTGCCCAGATCGAATTCACCCCTCCACTTT. Translating it yields CASSLPRSNSPLHF.